The entry below describes one T cell receptor beta chain. This entry comes from a study of blood T cell repertoires in COVID-19. Study-wide context: Acute and convalescent COVID-19 samples came from the United States, Italy and Spain.

Authors' analysis steps: Estimates of nucleated cell counts were drawn from the amplification of reference gene primers. Assay used: immunoSEQ multiplex PCR; TCRdb lists only in-frame clones, some missing. The V and J calls and clone size are taken from that table; D and trimming were inferred from the DNA. The sample records 130,000 to 150,000 clones, more than 80% being singletons. Germline CDR1 and CDR2: LNHNV and YYDKDF (reference sequence). With V trimmed by 3 bases and J by 10 bases, 12 bases remained unmatched. The CDR3 spans 15 residues. This TCR derives from a woman aged 80 or over in a cohort sampled during active or convalescent COVID-19. V gene TRBV15 combines with J gene TRBJ2-1; 7 positions match TRBD2. The specimen was peripheral blood. The CDR3 reads CATSREGREYYEQFF. The CDR3 nucleotides read TGTGCCACCAGCAGGGAAGGGAGGGAGTATTACGAGCAGTTCTTC.